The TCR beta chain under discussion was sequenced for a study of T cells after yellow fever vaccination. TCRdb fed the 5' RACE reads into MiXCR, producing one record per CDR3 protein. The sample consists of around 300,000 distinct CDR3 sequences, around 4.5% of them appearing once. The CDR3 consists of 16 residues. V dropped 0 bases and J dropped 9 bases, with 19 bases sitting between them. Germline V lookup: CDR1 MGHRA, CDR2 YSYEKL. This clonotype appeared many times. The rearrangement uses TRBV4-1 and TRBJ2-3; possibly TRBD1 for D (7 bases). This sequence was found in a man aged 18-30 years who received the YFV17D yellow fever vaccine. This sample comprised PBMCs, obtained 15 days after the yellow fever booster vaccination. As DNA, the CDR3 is TGCGCCAGCAGCCAAGAGCTGCAGGGGGGACGGGGCACGCAGTATTTT. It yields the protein CASSQELQGGRGTQYF.